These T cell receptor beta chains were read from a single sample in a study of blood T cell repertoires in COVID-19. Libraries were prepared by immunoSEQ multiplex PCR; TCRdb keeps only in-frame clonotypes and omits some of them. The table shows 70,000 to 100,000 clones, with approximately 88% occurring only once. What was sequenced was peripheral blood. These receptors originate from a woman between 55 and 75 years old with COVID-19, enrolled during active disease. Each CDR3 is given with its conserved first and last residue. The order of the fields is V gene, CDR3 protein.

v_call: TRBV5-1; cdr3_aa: CASSLVTRVPGSSYNSPLHF
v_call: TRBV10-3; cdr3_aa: CAISDSQGDTGYTF
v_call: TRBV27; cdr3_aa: CASRESQWVFMEAFF
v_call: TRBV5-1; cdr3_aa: CASSLLGQGAYEQYF
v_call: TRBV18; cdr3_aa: CASSREQGNQPQHF
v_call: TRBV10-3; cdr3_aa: CAISPPLAGGGEQFF
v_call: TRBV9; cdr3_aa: CASSVGSPSGKWTYEQYF
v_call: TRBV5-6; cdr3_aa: CASSRGTGSTNEKLFF
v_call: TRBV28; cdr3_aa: CASSLISGSGNTIYF
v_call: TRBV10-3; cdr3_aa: CAISESTENYGYTF
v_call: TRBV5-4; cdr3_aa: CASSPIAGDQRFEQYF
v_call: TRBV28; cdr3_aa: CASSLLTGGNEKLFF
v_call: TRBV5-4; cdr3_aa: CASSPLSGSVTGELFF
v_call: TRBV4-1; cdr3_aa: CASRLAGGVDTQYF
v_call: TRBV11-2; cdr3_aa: CASSRGAFLSSGNTIYF
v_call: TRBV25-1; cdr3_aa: CASSEYGLGSYEQYF
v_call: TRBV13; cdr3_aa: CASSLLQSFEAFF
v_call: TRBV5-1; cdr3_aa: CASSEARTIYEQYF
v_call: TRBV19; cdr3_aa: CASSIDRRRSSGNTIYF
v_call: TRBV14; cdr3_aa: CASSLPADTIYF
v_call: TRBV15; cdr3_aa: CATSRGLAGNTGELFF